This is a list of T cell receptor beta chains from one sample in a study of cytomegalovirus exposure and HLA in healthy donors. Clones were sequenced by immunoSEQ multiplex PCR, and TCRdb holds only the in-frame ones, with some missing. The sample includes around 180,000 clones, around 78% seen only once; the top ten take around 14%. Source material: PBMCs. These receptors were taken from a woman in her forties or fifties in good health and CMV-seropositive. CDR3s include the opening cysteine and the closing phenylalanine or tryptophan. A D gene is named only where the DNA matches it firmly. Clone sizes are given selectively: once, few, many, or a class where the clone is expanded.

D gene	V gene	CDR3 length	J gene	clone size	CDR3 DNA	CDR3 protein
.	TRBV19	15	TRBJ1-6	.	TGTGCCAGTAGTATGTCATGGGGGCAAAATTCACCCCTCCACTTT	CASSMSWGQNSPLHF
TRBD2	TRBV27	13	TRBJ2-1	.	TGTGCCAGCAGTTTCGGGGGGGACAATGAGCAGTTCTTC	CASSFGGDNEQFF
TRBD1	TRBV13	12	TRBJ2-3	.	TGTGCCAGCAGCCCTACGGGACAGGGGCAGTATTTT	CASSPTGQGQYF
.	TRBV5-1	14	TRBJ2-5	.	TGCGCCAGCAGCTTGGACCTTAGGGGAGAGACCCAGTACTTC	CASSLDLRGETQYF
.	TRBV7-9	15	TRBJ2-5	once	TGTGCCAGCAGCCCCCGCTTCCGGGACCAAGAGACCCAGTACTTC	CASSPRFRDQETQYF
TRBD1	TRBV5-1	14	TRBJ1-2	.	TGCGCCAGCAGCAGGACAGGGGATGACTATGGCTACACCTTC	CASSRTGDDYGYTF
.	TRBV5-1	14	TRBJ2-5	.	TGCGCCAGCAGCTTGCAGGGGCCGTGGGAGACCCAGTACTTC	CASSLQGPWETQYF
.	TRBV29-1	13	TRBJ1-1	many	TGCAGCGTTGAGGTGGACAGATGGACTGAAGCTTTCTTT	CSVEVDRWTEAFF
TRBD2	TRBV27	15	TRBJ2-7	.	TGTGCCAGCAGTTTATTAGGGAGGGTTAGTGACGAGCAGTACTTC	CASSLLGRVSDEQYF
TRBD1	TRBV6-6	14	TRBJ2-1	few	TGTGCCAGCAGTTGGACAGGGCACTACAATGAGCAGTTCTTC	CASSWTGHYNEQFF
.	TRBV5-1	14	TRBJ2-5	.	TGCGCCAGCAGCTTGGTCGGGTCAGCAGAGACCCAGTACTTC	CASSLVGSAETQYF
.	TRBV13	15	TRBJ1-4	.	TGTGCCAGCAGGTCTGGCGGGAGGGCCGACGGAAAACTGTTTTTT	CASRSGGRADGKLFF
TRBD2	TRBV18	16	TRBJ2-1	.	TGTGCCAGCTCACCAAGAAATAGCGGGGTTGACAATGAGCAGTTCTTC	CASSPRNSGVDNEQFF
TRBD1	TRBV18	16	TRBJ2-7	.	TGTGCCAGCTCACCGTACCTCGGACAGGGGTCCTACGAGCAGTACTTC	CASSPYLGQGSYEQYF
.	TRBV7-3	15	TRBJ2-1	.	TGTGCCAGCAGCCCCAGGGGACGGTACTACAATGAGCAGTTCTTC	CASSPRGRYYNEQFF
TRBD1	TRBV19	17	TRBJ2-7	.	TGTGCCAGTAGTCTATCTGCCTCCGGGGGACAGGGCTACGAGCAGTACTTC	CASSLSASGGQGYEQYF
.	TRBV9	14	TRBJ1-2	.	TGTGCCAGCAGCGTAGCTGAGCGGGGCCGGGGCTACACCTTC	CASSVAERGRGYTF
TRBD1	TRBV29-1	12	TRBJ1-2	.	TGCAGCGTTTTTACAGGGGGGTATGGCTACACCTTC	CSVFTGGYGYTF
.	TRBV6-5	13	TRBJ1-5	.	TGTGCCAGCAGACAGGGCCAGGGGCAGCCCCAGCATTTT	CASRQGQGQPQHF
.	TRBV11-2	13	TRBJ2-2	.	TGTGCCAGCAGCTTACCCCCGGCCGGGGAGCTGTTTTTT	CASSLPPAGELFF
TRBD1	TRBV10-3	14	TRBJ1-3	.	TGTGCCATCAGCCCAGACAGGGCTGGAAACACCATATATTTT	CAISPDRAGNTIYF
.	TRBV19	13	TRBJ2-2	.	TGTGCCAGTAGGTCGGGTGGCACCGGGGAGCTGTTTTTT	CASRSGGTGELFF
.	TRBV7-2	13	TRBJ2-3	.	TGTGCCAGCAGCTTATCGCGAACAGATACGCAGTATTTT	CASSLSRTDTQYF
TRBD2	TRBV5-1	16	TRBJ2-1	.	TGCGCCAGCAGCTCTAAAGTCGGGACTAGTATGAATGAGCAGTTCTTC	CASSSKVGTSMNEQFF
TRBD2	TRBV5-1	15	TRBJ2-2	.	TGCGCCAGCAGCCCTAGCGGGGGAGTCACCGGGGAGCTGTTTTTT	CASSPSGGVTGELFF
.	TRBV9	17	TRBJ1-3	.	TGTGCCAGCAGCTTCCGGGACTCCCGCCTCTCTGGAAACACCATATATTTT	CASSFRDSRLSGNTIYF
.	TRBV5-1	16	TRBJ2-5	.	TGCGCCAGCAGCTTGGGCTCGACAGCTATTCAAGAGACCCAGTACTTC	CASSLGSTAIQETQYF
.	TRBV4-1	11	TRBJ2-5	.	TGCGCCAGCAGATATTTGGAGACCCAGTACTTC	CASRYLETQYF
TRBD1	TRBV11-2	15	TRBJ2-1	.	TGTGCCAGCAGCTCCTCGGACAGGGGGGACAATGAGCAGTTCTTC	CASSSSDRGDNEQFF
.	TRBV5-4	17	TRBJ1-6	.	TGTGCCAGCAGCTCTTCCGGACAGAGCTCCTATAATTCACCCCTCCACTTT	CASSSSGQSSYNSPLHF
TRBD1	TRBV15	13	TRBJ1-2	few	TGTGCCACCAGCGCTCGACAGGGGGGAGGCTACACCTTC	CATSARQGGGYTF
.	TRBV19	12	TRBJ1-6	.	TGTGCCAGTAAACAGGGTAATTCACCCCTCCACTTT	CASKQGNSPLHF
TRBD2	TRBV4-1	17	TRBJ2-1	.	TGCGCCAGCAGCCAACCCGTACTAGCGGGGGGCTCCAATGAGCAGTTCTTC	CASSQPVLAGGSNEQFF
TRBD2	TRBV9	18	TRBJ2-1	.	TGTGCCAGCAGCGTTCGACTAGCGGGGGTCAGCTCCTACAATGAGCAGTTCTTC	CASSVRLAGVSSYNEQFF
TRBD1	TRBV29-1	12	TRBJ1-2	.	TGCAGCGTTGAGCAGGGGGCGGAGGGCTACACCTTC	CSVEQGAEGYTF
TRBD2	TRBV2	14	TRBJ2-7	.	TGTGCCAGCAGTATCCAGCGGGGGCCGGGGGAGCAGTACTTC	CASSIQRGPGEQYF
.	TRBV30	15	TRBJ2-1	.	TGTGCCTGGAGTGTACTGGGGGGTGCATACAATGAGCAGTTCTTC	CAWSVLGGAYNEQFF
TRBD2	TRBV5-6	15	TRBJ2-7	.	TGTGCCAGCAGCTTGCTTCGGGGGGACCTTGATGAGCAGTACTTC	CASSLLRGDLDEQYF
.	TRBV2	14	TRBJ2-7	.	TGTGCCAGCAGTGAATCCGGACTGCTCGAAGGGCAGTACTTC	CASSESGLLEGQYF
TRBD2	TRBV9	15	TRBJ2-2	once	TGTGCCAGCAGCCCGACTAGCGGGGGGGCCGGGGAGCTGTTTTTT	CASSPTSGGAGELFF
.	TRBV5-5	14	TRBJ2-5	.	TGTGCCAGCAGCCACGGGACTCCACAAGAGACCCAGTACTTC	CASSHGTPQETQYF
.	TRBV6-4	15	TRBJ2-1	few	TGTGCCAGCTCCCGAGGGGGGGGGTCCTACAATGAGCAGTTCTTC	CASSRGGGSYNEQFF
.	TRBV18	14	TRBJ2-2	.	TGTGCCAGCTCACCAGAACGGGGAGCCGGGGAGCTGTTTTTT	CASSPERGAGELFF
TRBD1	TRBV9	15	TRBJ2-5	.	TGTGCCAGCAGCGGGGACAGCTATTTCCAAGAGACCCAGTACTTC	CASSGDSYFQETQYF
.	TRBV7-9	14	TRBJ1-2	few	TGTGCCAGCAGCTTAGGCGCGGGTGACTATGGCTACACCTTC	CASSLGAGDYGYTF
.	TRBV2	19	TRBJ2-1	.	TGTGCCAGCAGTTATTATGGGGGGGCCCTATCTCGCTCCTACAATGAGCAGTTCTTC	CASSYYGGALSRSYNEQFF
.	TRBV25-1	16	TRBJ1-2	once	TGTGCCAGCAGTGCGCCGTCAGGGACAAACAACTATGGCTACACCTTC	CASSAPSGTNNYGYTF
TRBD1	TRBV6-5	16	TRBJ1-2	.	TGTGCCAGCAGTTCACCCCCAGGGGGCGCAAACTATGGCTACACCTTC	CASSSPPGGANYGYTF
.	TRBV13	15	TRBJ2-7	.	TGTGCCAGCAGCCTAACTGAGGGTCGCTCCTACGAGCAGTACTTC	CASSLTEGRSYEQYF
.	TRBV6-1	14	TRBJ1-5	.	TGTGCCAGCAGTGGAGATCCCAAGAGCCCGCCCCAGCATTTT	CASSGDPKSPPQHF
.	TRBV4-1	14	TRBJ1-5	.	TGCGCCAGCAGCCGTGGACAAGCAAATCAGCCCCAGCATTTT	CASSRGQANQPQHF
TRBD1	TRBV30	14	TRBJ1-1	once	TGTGCCTGGAGTAAGGGACAGGGGGAATCTGAAGCTTTCTTT	CAWSKGQGESEAFF
.	TRBV25-1	13	TRBJ1-4	.	TGTGCCAGCAGTGAATGGCCTAATGAAAAACTGTTTTTT	CASSEWPNEKLFF
.	TRBV19	14	TRBJ1-1	.	TGTGCCAGTAGTATTACAGACATGAACACTGAAGCTTTCTTT	CASSITDMNTEAFF
.	TRBV2	14	TRBJ1-3	once	TGTGCCAGCAGTGACAGGTACTCTGGAAACACCATATATTTT	CASSDRYSGNTIYF
.	TRBV10-2	16	TRBJ1-5	.	TGCGCCAGCAGTGAGTCGAGGGGCAGGGGTAATCAGCCCCAGCATTTT	CASSESRGRGNQPQHF
.	TRBV19	14	TRBJ1-2	few	TGTGCCAGTAGTGGCGGCAAGTCTTACTATGGCTACACCTTC	CASSGGKSYYGYTF
.	TRBV5-1	13	TRBJ1-6	.	TGCGCCAGCAGCTTGGCCCAGAATTCACCCCTCCACTTT	CASSLAQNSPLHF
TRBD2	TRBV6-1	13	TRBJ2-3	.	TGTGCCAGCACTACTAGCGGGGCAGATACGCAGTATTTT	CASTTSGADTQYF